The next 31 T cell receptor beta chains were all read from a single sample in a study of T-cell memory formation after mild COVID-19. TCRdb analysed the 5' RACE reads with MiXCR anew, one entry per CDR3 protein. The sample has approximately 250,000 distinct CDR3 sequences, roughly 17% seen once. Material: PBMCs or a T cell subset sorted from them (not recorded which). These receptors all stem from a man aged 18 to 30 who had mild COVID-19 (a few samples of this study predate the infection). Cell type and time point are not known.

The chain uses TRBV30 and TRBJ1-2, with D possibly TRBD1 on 6 matching bases. The CDR3 runs 12 residues. Trimming removed 4 bases at V and 8 bases at J, with 14 bases between. CDR1 GTSNPN and CDR2 SVGIG come from the germline V gene (reference sequence). The CDR3 DNA reads as TGTGCCTGGACTCCCGGGGGGCAGGGCTACACCTTC. Amino acids: CAWTPGGQGYTF.

With regard to this clonotype: Its ends do not fully match the called genes, so a read error is possible. This chain joins TRBV19 and TRBJ1-2, with D uncertain. Germline-derived CDR1 and CDR2 are LNHDA and SQIVND (reference sequence). The CDR3 contains 13 residues. This chain's CDR3 is CASSIDLPDGSTF. CDR3 sequence (DNA): TGTGCCAGTAGTATAGATCTGCCAGATGGCTCCACCTTC.

There are a few counts of this clonotype. The rearrangement links TRBV20-1 to TRBJ2-3, with 12 bases that match TRBD2. Germline V CDR1 and CDR2: DFQATT, SNEGSKA (reference sequence). V shed 6 bases and J 0 bases; nucleotides not matched to a gene: 13. There are 18 residues in the CDR3. This CDR3 reads CSAHPMASGGGSTDTQYF. The CDR3 nucleotides are TGCAGTGCGCACCCCATGGCTAGCGGGGGGGGCAGCACAGATACGCAGTATTTT.

This clonotype was counted between two and nine times. The chain employs TRBV7-9 and TRBJ2-7; D gene unclear. The germline V gene has CDR1 SEHNR and CDR2 FQNEAQ (reference sequence). The CDR3 runs to 12 residues. Trimming removed 5 bases at V and 2 bases at J, with 7 bases between. CDR3 loop: CASSPATYEQYF. The DNA for the CDR3 is TGTGCCAGCAGCCCAGCCACCTACGAGCAGTACTTC.

A few counts support this clonotype. The V and J genes are TRBV9 and TRBJ1-1; no definite D call. Germline V CDR1 and CDR2: SGDLS, YYNGEE. The CDR3 consists of 16 residues. Trimming took 3 bases from V and 3 from J, leaving 18 bases between them. CDR3 nucleotides: TGTGCCAGCAGCGCCAGCGGTAATGGAAAATACACTGAAGCTTTCTTT. It encodes CASSASGNGKYTEAFF.

The chain joins TRBV6-5 to TRBJ2-7; 7 bases map to TRBD2. This CDR3 is built from 11 residues. V lost 10 bases and J lost 2; bases outside the gene matches: 2. Germline CDR1 MNHEY, CDR2 SVGAGI. The CDR3 region is CATGRTYEQYF. The CDR3, as DNA: TGTGCCACCGGGAGGACCTACGAGCAGTACTTC.

This clonotype showed up just a few times. V gene TRBV6-5 combines with J gene TRBJ1-2; D is possibly TRBD1 (5 bases). The CDR3 is 13 amino acids. In germline, CDR1 is MNHEY, CDR2 SVGAGI. Trimming took off 6 bases at V and 4 bases at J, with 12 bases between the two ends. CDR3 nucleotides: TGTGCCAGCAGCGAAGCCGGGGGCTATGGCTACACCTTC. It yields the protein CASSEAGGYGYTF.

This clonotype appeared a few times. The chain links TRBV4-1 to TRBJ2-2, with 13 bases that match TRBD2. V lost 4 bases to trimming and J lost 5 bases; unmatched junction nucleotides: 4. The CDR3 runs to 16 residues. The V gene's germline CDR1 is MGHRA and CDR2 YSYEKL. CDR3: CASSLPTSGGTGELFF. CDR3 nucleotide sequence: TGCGCCAGCAGCCTACCGACTAGCGGGGGGACCGGGGAGCTGTTTTTT.

J is TRBJ2-5 and V is TRBV5-1, with 9 bases fitting TRBD2. CDR1 SGHRS and CDR2 YFSETQ come from the germline V gene. CDR3 length: 14 residues. Losses at the gene ends were 6 bases for V and 2 bases for J; bases not matched to a gene: 5. CDR3 region: CASNQAGGQETQYF. The CDR3, as DNA: TGCGCCAGCAATCAAGCGGGGGGACAAGAGACCCAGTACTTC.

There are a few counts of this clonotype. This chain joins TRBV6-5 and TRBJ1-6; D is perhaps TRBD1 (5 bases). This CDR3 has 15 amino acids. The germline V gene has CDR1 MNHEY and CDR2 SVGAGI. V was trimmed by 2 bases and J by 9 bases, leaving 14 bases between them. CDR3 nucleotide sequence: TGTGCCAGCAGTTACAGAAGGGGAAGGACTTCACCCCTCCACTTT. Residues: CASSYRRGRTSPLHF.

This chain joins TRBV12-3 or TRBV12-4 and TRBJ2-7, with D perhaps assigned TRBD1 or TRBD2 (5 bases each). CDR3 length: 12 amino acids. V was pared by 8 bases and J by 5 bases, with 13 bases between. CDR3 nucleotides: TGTGCCAGCTGCCCGGGGACCAACGAGCAGTACTTC. It translates to CASCPGTNEQYF.

This chain uses TRBV10-3 with TRBJ2-3, with TRBD1 identical over 7 bases. The junction had 8 bases not matched to a gene; V was cut back by 4 bases and J by 4 bases. The CDR3 spans 15 residues. Germline V gene data show CDR1 as ENHRY and CDR2 as SYGVKD. Here the CDR3 DNA reads TGTGCCATCAGTGCCCCCGACCAGGGGGCAGATACGCAGTATTTT. It encodes CAISAPDQGADTQYF.

This clonotype occurred a few times. This chain connects TRBV12-3 or TRBV12-4 to TRBJ2-5, with TRBD2 matching over 14 bases. The CDR3 length is 16 residues. The ends lost 4 bases at V and 6 bases at J; junction bases unmatched: 7. The CDR3 nucleotides read TGTGCCAGCAGTTCGACCGGGACTAGCGGGGGACAGACCCAGTACTTC. This codes for CASSSTGTSGGQTQYF.

This clonotype was counted between two and nine times. The rearrangement joins TRBV12-3 or TRBV12-4 to TRBJ1-5; 7 positions agree with TRBD1. The ends lost 5 bases at V and 6 bases at J; junction bases unmatched: 10. The CDR3 is 15 residues long. In DNA form, the CDR3 reads TGTGCCAGCAGTACTCGAGGCAGGGGGGTTCAGCCCCAGCATTTT. This sequence encodes CASSTRGRGVQPQHF.

The J gene is TRBJ2-7, the V gene TRBV4-3; TRBD2 is a possible D gene (5 bases). Germline loops: CDR1 LGHNA, CDR2 YSLEER. This CDR3 is built from 13 residues. The V and J ends lost 5 bases and 3 bases respectively, with 11 bases between them. The CDR3 sequence: CASSATEGYEQYF. The CDR3 DNA is TGCGCCAGCAGCGCTACCGAGGGCTACGAGCAGTACTTC.

This clonotype was observed a handful of times. The rearrangement links TRBV4-2 to TRBJ2-5; TRBD2 matches 12 bases. The CDR3 consists of 18 residues. Germline CDR1 reads LGHNA; CDR2 reads YNFKEQ. With 5 bases clipped from V and 4 bases from J, the junction kept 14 bases outside the gene matches. CDR3: CASSKLQASGGEGETQYF. The CDR3 nucleotides read TGTGCCAGCAGCAAACTTCAGGCTAGCGGGGGGGAAGGAGAGACCCAGTACTTC.

The chain carries TRBV30 and TRBJ2-1, with D perhaps TRBD1 or TRBD2 (5 bases each). Per the germline V gene, CDR1 is GTSNPN and CDR2 is SVGIG (reference sequence). V was cut by 3 bases and J by 14 bases, with 17 bases left in between. There are 12 residues in the CDR3. The CDR3 bases are TGTGCCTGGAGCCCCCGTTTGGGGGTTAAGTTCTTC. Its translation is CAWSPRLGVKFF.

This clonotype was seen many times. The V gene is TRBV7-8, the J gene TRBJ2-3; 14 positions agree with TRBD2. The CDR3 runs 17 residues. Germline V CDR1 and CDR2: SGHVS, FQNEAQ. With V trimmed by 5 bases and J by 2 bases, 6 bases remained unmatched. The CDR3 bases are TGTGCCAGCAGCCCGGGGACTAGCGGGGGACTCACAGATACGCAGTATTTT. It encodes CASSPGTSGGLTDTQYF. The full variable domain, rest sourced from reference TRBV7-8 and TRBJ2-3, is GAGVSQSPRYKVAKRGQDVALRCDPISGHVSLFWYQQALGQGPEFLTYFQNEAQLDKSGLPSDRFFAERPEGSVSTLKIQRTQQEDSAVYLCASSPGTSGGLTDTQYFGPGTRLTVL.

The genes are TRBV6-5 and TRBJ1-1, with D tentatively TRBD1 (5 bases). This CDR3 contains 16 residues. CDR1 MNHEY and CDR2 SVGAGI come from the germline V gene. V was shortened by 7 bases and J by 1 base, with 19 bases between the two germline ends. The CDR3 DNA sequence: TGTGCCAGCAACCCTCATCAGGGCGGGAGGAACACTGAAGCTTTCTTT. It specifies CASNPHQGGRNTEAFF.

This clonotype was observed many times. The rearrangement links TRBV7-2 to TRBJ2-7; D is uncertain. This CDR3 has 14 amino acids. V was shortened by 5 bases and J by 1 base, with 12 bases between the two germline ends. Germline CDR1 is SGHTA and CDR2 is FQGNSA. As DNA, the CDR3 is TGTGCCAGCAGCCCCCTCATGCAGTCCTACGAGCAGTACGTC. This sequence encodes CASSPLMQSYEQYV.

This chain links TRBV7-9 with TRBJ2-3, with 7 bases aligning to TRBD1. The V segment lost 5 bases and the J segment 2 bases; nucleotides outside the gene matches: 4. Germline V gene sequence: CDR1 SEHNR, CDR2 FQNEAQ (reference sequence). The CDR3 is 14 residues long. The CDR3 DNA reads as TGTGCCAGCAGCCAACAGGGGTACACAGATACGCAGTATTTT. Protein product: CASSQQGYTDTQYF.

This clonotype has a single count. The chain links TRBV10-3 to TRBJ2-5, with 7 bases that match TRBD1. The germline V gene encodes CDR1 ENHRY and CDR2 SYGVKD. CDR3 length: 14 residues. The ends lost 7 bases at V and 2 bases at J; junction bases unmatched: 7. The CDR3 coding sequence is TGTGCCATCACAGGGGGTAGGGGGCAAGAGACCCAGTACTTC. Translating it yields CAITGGRGQETQYF.

This clonotype has a count of ten or more. V and J are TRBV7-2 and TRBJ1-2; D is ambiguous. The CDR3 loop spans 12 amino acids. V lost 2 bases and J 8 bases, leaving 9 bases between the germline ends. Germline V CDR1 and CDR2: SGHTA, FQGNSA. CDR3: CASSLLPWGYTF. CDR3 sequence (DNA): TGTGCCAGCAGCTTACTTCCTTGGGGCTACACCTTC.

A few counts support this clonotype. The chain links TRBV20-1 to TRBJ1-1; D might be TRBD1 (5 bases). The CDR3 is 14 amino acids. Trimming left V 2 bases short and J 0 bases short, with 10 bases between. Germline loops: CDR1 DFQATT, CDR2 SNEGSKA (reference sequence). For the CDR3, the DNA is TGCAGTGCTAGAATCCAGGGCATGAACACTGAAGCTTTCTTT. Protein: CSARIQGMNTEAFF.

This clonotype was detected only a few times. V is TRBV20-1 and J is TRBJ2-7; D ambiguous. The V gene's germline CDR1 is DFQATT and CDR2 SNEGSKA (reference sequence). Trimming left V 0 bases short and J 1 base short, with 10 bases between. The CDR3 is made up of 14 amino acids. CDR3 loop: CSARDLRQSYEQYV. The CDR3 DNA is TGCAGTGCTAGAGATCTTAGACAATCCTACGAGCAGTACGTC.

Many counts were recorded for this clonotype. The chain uses TRBV3-1 and TRBJ1-6; D not certain. The V and J ends lost 0 bases and 10 bases respectively, with 10 bases between them. CDR1 and CDR2 from the germline V gene are LGHDT and YNNKEL (reference sequence). This CDR3 region has 14 residues. DNA for the CDR3: TGTGCCAGCAGCCAAGATAGGGTAGGATCACCCCTCCACTTT. As protein: CASSQDRVGSPLHF.

This clonotype was detected only a few times. The rearrangement links TRBV9 to TRBJ2-3; 12 nucleotides align to TRBD2. Germline CDR1 and CDR2: SGDLS and YYNGEE. Trimming at V came to 0 bases and at J to 2 bases, leaving 4 bases not matched to a gene. The CDR3 consists of 17 residues. CDR3 sequence (DNA): TGTGCCAGCAGCGTAGGAACTAGCGGGGGGACCACAGATACGCAGTATTTT. It translates to CASSVGTSGGTTDTQYF.

This clonotype was recorded a few times. The CDR3 sequence is CASSLVAGGSYEQYF. CDR3 in DNA: TGTGCCAGCAGTCTAGTCGCGGGGGGTTCCTACGAGCAGTACTTC. The V and J genes are TRBV7-2 and TRBJ2-7; 8 bases map to TRBD2. CDR3 length: 15 amino acids. CDR1 is SGHTA and CDR2 is FQGNSA in the germline V gene. V was clipped by 6 bases and J by 1 base; unmatched bases: 8.

The rearrangement uses TRBV18 and TRBJ1-1; weak D call: TRBD1 (5 bases). The length of the CDR3 is 14 residues. Germline CDR1 KGHSH, CDR2 LQKENI. Trimming removed 6 bases at V and 6 bases at J, with 17 bases between. CDR3 amino acids: CASSPSEGPPEAFF. CDR3 in DNA: TGTGCCAGCTCCCCTTCTGAGGGACCCCCTGAAGCTTTCTTT. The complete variable domain, with remaining parts taken from reference TRBV18 and TRBJ1-1, reads NAGVMQNPRHLVRRRGQEARLRCSPMKGHSHVYWYRQLPEEGLKFMVYLQKENIIDESGMPKERFSAEFPKEGPSILRIQQVVRGDSAAYFCASSPSEGPPEAFFGQGTRLTVV.

This clonotype has at least ten counts. A much more abundant neighbour one base away suggests this may be a read error. J is TRBJ1-1 and V is TRBV12-3 or TRBV12-4, with D perhaps TRBD1 (6 bases). V shed 6 bases and J shed 1 base, with 9 bases lying between them. This CDR3 spans 13 amino acids. The CDR3, as DNA: TGTGCCAGCAGCATAGGGGGGAACACTGAAGCTTTCTTT. This translates into CASSIGGNTEAFF.

This clonotype was seen at least ten times. The V and J genes are TRBV14 and TRBJ1-1; perhaps TRBD1 as D (6 bases). V lost 4 bases and J 4 bases, leaving 13 bases between the germline ends. CDR3 length: 14 amino acids. The germline gives CDR1 SGHDN, CDR2 FVKESK. CDR3 residues: CASSPIQGPTEAFF. The DNA of the CDR3 is TGTGCCAGCAGCCCAATCCAGGGGCCCACTGAAGCTTTCTTT.